This TCR beta chain was recovered during a study of cytomegalovirus exposure and HLA in healthy donors. Study information: Out of approximately 170 million T cells, an earlier analysis found around 120 million unique TCR beta sequences in total. Of the donors genotyped, several hundred in all, 75% to 85% fell in the Caucasian-associated ancestry cluster. The study's findings and limits: Prior analysis indicated that the majority of TCR beta V segments exhibited productivity approximately 87% or approximately 30% of the time.

Each of the donors was a healthy bone marrow donor. The CDR3 extends over 13 amino acids. The V end lost 5 bases, the J end lost 0 bases, and 7 bases lay between the germline ends. Germline values: CDR1 LNHDA, CDR2 SQIVND (reference sequence). PCR involved 60 Vbeta and 13 Jbeta primers. The method was immunoSEQ multiplex PCR; TCRdb's version includes in-frame clones alone and lacks a portion of them. The sample records 90,000 to 110,000 clones, about 80% being singletons. In the case of this clone: Its antigen is still unknown.

The sequencing input was PBMCs. The sequence derives from a man aged 35-49 years in good health and CMV-seropositive. V usage is TRBV19 and J usage is TRBJ1-1; D possibly corresponds to TRBD1 (6 bases). The CDR3 nucleotides are TGTGCCAGTAGTGGACAGCTGAACACTGAAGCTTTCTTT. Its translation is CASSGQLNTEAFF.